The entry that follows covers one TCR beta chain sequence. Its antigen is still unknown. Study results and caveats: Greatest tumor Treg TCR overlap was with tumor naive CD4+ cells. Tumor memory CD4+ T cell TCR gene usage clustered with blood and lymph node memory CD4+ cells and lymph node naive CD4+ cells.

TCRdb independently ran MiXCR on the 5' RACE reads; one entry per CDR3 protein. The sample lists around 50,000 distinct CDR3 sequences; roughly 17% were seen once. The germline gives CDR1 MNHNS, CDR2 SASEGT. V dropped 6 bases and J dropped 1 base, with 11 bases sitting between them. The CDR3 has 14 residues. Sequencing used naive CD4+ T cells sorted from blood. Subset of the sample: naive CD4+ T cells, CD4+CD45RA+CD25-. The receptor's source is a female donor with breast cancer. This rearrangement joins TRBV6-1 to TRBJ2-3; no definite D call. CDR3 region: CASRRRVGTDTQYF. The CDR3 nucleotides are TGTGCCAGCAGGCGACGGGTGGGCACAGATACGCAGTATTTT.